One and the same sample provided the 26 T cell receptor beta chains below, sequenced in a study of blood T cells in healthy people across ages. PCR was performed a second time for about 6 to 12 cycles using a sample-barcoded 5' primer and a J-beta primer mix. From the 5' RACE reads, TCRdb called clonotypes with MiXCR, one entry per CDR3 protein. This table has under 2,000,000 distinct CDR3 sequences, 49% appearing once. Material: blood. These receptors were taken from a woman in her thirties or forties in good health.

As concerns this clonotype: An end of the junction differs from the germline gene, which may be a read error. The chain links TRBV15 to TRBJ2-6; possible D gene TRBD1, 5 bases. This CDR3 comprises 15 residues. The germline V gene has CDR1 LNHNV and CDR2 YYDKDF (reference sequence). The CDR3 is CAASSTGSGANVLTF. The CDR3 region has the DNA TGTGCCGCCAGCAGTACAGGCTCTGGGGCCAACGTCCTGACTTTC.

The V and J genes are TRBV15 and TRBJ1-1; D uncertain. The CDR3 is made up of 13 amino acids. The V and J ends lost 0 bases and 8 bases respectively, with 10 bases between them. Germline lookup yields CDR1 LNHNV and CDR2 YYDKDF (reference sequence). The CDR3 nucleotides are TGTGCCACCAGCAGAGAGAGGATGACCGAAGCTTTCTTT. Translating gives CATSRERMTEAFF.

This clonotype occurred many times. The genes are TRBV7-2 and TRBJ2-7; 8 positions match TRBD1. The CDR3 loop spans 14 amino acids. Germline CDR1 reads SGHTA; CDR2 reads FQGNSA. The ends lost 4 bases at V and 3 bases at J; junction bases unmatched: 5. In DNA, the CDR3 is TGTGCCAGCAGCTCTCGGACAGGGAACTACGAGCAGTACTTC. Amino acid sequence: CASSSRTGNYEQYF.

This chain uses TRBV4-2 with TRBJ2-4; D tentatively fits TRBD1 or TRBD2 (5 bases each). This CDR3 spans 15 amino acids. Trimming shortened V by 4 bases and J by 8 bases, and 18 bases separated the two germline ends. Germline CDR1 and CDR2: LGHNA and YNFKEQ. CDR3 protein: CASSPRGFEGDIQYF. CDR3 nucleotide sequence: TGTGCCAGCAGCCCACGGGGCTTCGAAGGGGACATTCAGTACTTC.

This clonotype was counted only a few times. The CDR3 reads CASSQEGTIDTQYF. For the CDR3, the DNA is TGCGCCAGCAGCCAAGAAGGGACTATAGATACGCAGTATTTT. The chain is built from TRBV4-3 and TRBJ2-3; 7 bases agree with TRBD2. Looked up from germline, CDR1 is LGHNA and CDR2 is YSLEER. V was pared by 0 bases and J by 5 bases, with 2 bases of the junction left unmatched. The length of the CDR3 is 14 residues.

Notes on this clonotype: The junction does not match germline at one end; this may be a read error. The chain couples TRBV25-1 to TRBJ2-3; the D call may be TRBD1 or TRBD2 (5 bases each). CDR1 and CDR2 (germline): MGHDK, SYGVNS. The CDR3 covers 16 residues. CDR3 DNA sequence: TGCGCCAGCAGTGAACCCGGGACCCCAGGTACAGATACGCAGTATTTT. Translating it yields CASSEPGTPGTDTQYF.

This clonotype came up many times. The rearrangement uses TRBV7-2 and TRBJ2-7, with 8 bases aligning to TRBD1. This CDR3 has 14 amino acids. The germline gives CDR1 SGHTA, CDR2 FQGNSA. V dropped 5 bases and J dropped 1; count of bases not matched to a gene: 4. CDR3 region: CASSPQGASYEQYF. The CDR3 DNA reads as TGTGCCAGCAGCCCCCAGGGGGCTTCCTACGAGCAGTACTTC.

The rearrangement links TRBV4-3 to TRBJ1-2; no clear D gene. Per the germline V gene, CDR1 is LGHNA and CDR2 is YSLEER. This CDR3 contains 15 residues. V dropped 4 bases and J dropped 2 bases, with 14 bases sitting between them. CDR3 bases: TGCGCCAGCAGCCCGAACCGGCCGGGGAACTATGGCTACACCTTC. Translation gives CASSPNRPGNYGYTF.

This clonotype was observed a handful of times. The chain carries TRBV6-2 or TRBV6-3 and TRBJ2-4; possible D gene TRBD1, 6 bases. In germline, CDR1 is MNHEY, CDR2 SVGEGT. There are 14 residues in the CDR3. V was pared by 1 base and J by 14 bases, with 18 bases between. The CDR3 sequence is CASSYFTTGTKEYF. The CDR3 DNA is TGTGCCAGCAGTTACTTTACCACCGGGACAAAGGAGTACTTC.

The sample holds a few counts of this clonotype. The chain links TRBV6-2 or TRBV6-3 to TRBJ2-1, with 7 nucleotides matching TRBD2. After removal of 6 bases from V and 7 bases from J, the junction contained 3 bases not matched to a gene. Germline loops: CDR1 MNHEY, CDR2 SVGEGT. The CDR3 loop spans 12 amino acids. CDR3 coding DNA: TGTGCCAGCAGGGGGGGGAGGAATGAGCAGTTCTTC. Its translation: CASRGGRNEQFF.

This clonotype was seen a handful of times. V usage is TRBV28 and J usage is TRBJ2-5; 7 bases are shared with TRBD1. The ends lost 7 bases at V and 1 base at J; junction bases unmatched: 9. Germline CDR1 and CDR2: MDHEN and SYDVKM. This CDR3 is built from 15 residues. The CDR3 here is CASTPGGHFQETQYF. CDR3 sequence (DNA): TGTGCCAGCACCCCAGGGGGACACTTCCAAGAGACCCAGTACTTC.

This CDR3 reads CASSQDSEGAYSYEQYF. In nucleotides, the CDR3 is TGCGCCAGCAGCCAAGATTCGGAGGGGGCTTACTCCTACGAGCAGTACTTC. The J gene is TRBJ2-5, the V gene TRBV4-3; a possible D gene is TRBD1 (7 bases). Near its end, the DNA agrees better with TRBJ2-7, so the J call may be wrong. The CDR3 runs to 17 residues. Per the germline V gene, CDR1 is LGHNA and CDR2 is YSLEER.

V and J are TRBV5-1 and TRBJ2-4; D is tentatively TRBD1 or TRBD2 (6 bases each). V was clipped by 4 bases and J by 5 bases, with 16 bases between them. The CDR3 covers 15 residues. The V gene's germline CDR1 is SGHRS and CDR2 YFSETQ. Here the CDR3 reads CASSPVPGAENIQYF. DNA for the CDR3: TGCGCCAGCAGCCCGGTCCCGGGGGCAGAAAACATTCAGTACTTC.

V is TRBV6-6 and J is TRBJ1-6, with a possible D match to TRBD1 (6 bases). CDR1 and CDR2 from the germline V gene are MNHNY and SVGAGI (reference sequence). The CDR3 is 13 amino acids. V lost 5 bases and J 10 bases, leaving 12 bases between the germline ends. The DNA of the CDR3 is TGTGCCAGCAGTAACGGGGGGCCATCACCCCTCCACTTT. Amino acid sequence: CASSNGGPSPLHF.

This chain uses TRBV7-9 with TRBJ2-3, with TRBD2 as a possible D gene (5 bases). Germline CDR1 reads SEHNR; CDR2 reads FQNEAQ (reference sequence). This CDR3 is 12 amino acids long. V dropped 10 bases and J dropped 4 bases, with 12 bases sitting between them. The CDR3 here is CAITSGADTQYF. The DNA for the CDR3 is TGTGCCATAACGAGCGGCGCAGATACGCAGTATTTT.

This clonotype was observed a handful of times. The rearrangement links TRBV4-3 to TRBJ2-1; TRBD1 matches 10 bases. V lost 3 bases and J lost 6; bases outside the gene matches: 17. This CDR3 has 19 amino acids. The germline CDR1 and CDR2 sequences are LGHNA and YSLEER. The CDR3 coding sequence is TGCGCCAGCAGCCAGTCGGGGACAGGGGCTCTCTTCCCGGGCAATGAGCAGTTCTTC. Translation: CASSQSGTGALFPGNEQFF.

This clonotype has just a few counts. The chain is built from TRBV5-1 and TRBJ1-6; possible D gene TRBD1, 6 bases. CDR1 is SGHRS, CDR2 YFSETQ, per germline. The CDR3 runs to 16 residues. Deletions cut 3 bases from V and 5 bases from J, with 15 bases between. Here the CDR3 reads CASSSQGQRDNSPLHF. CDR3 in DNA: TGCGCCAGCAGCTCTCAGGGACAACGGGATAATTCACCCCTCCACTTT.

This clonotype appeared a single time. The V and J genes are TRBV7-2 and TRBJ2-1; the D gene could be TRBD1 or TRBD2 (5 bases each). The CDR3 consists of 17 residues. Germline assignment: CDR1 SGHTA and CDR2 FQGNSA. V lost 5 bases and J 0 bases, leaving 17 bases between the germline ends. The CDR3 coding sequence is TGTGCCAGCAGCGGGACCGGCAGGGTGAGCTCCTACAATGAGCAGTTCTTC. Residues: CASSGTGRVSSYNEQFF.

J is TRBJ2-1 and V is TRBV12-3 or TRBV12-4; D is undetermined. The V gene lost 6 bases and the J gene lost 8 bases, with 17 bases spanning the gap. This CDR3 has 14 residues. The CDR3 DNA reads TGTGCCAGCAGCCCGATGGGCTCCCTCCATGAGCAGTTCTTC. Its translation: CASSPMGSLHEQFF.

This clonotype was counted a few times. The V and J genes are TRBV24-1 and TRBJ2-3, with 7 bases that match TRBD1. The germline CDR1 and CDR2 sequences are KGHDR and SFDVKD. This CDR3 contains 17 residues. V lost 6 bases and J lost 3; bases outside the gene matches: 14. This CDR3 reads CATSKRTGRIETDTQYF. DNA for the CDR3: TGTGCCACCAGTAAACGGACAGGCCGGATTGAAACAGATACGCAGTATTTT.

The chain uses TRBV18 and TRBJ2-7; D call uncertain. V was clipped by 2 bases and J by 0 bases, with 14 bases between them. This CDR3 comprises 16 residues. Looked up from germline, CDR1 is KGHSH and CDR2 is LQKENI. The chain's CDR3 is CASSPIRTELSYEQYF. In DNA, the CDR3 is TGTGCCAGCTCACCAATTAGGACGGAACTCTCCTACGAGCAGTACTTC.

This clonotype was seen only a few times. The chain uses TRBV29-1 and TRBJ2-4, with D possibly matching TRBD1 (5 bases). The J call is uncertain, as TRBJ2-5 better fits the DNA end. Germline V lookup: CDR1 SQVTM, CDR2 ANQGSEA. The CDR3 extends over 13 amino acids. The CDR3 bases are TGCAGCGTTGAGTCGGGTGGGGCAGAGACCCAGTACTTC. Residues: CSVESGGAETQYF.

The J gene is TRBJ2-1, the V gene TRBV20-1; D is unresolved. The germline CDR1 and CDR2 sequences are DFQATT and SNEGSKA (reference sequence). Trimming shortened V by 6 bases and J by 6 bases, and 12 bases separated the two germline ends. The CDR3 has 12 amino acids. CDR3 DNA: TGCAGTGCGCGGACCGTTTCCAATGAGCAGTTCTTC. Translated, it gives CSARTVSNEQFF.

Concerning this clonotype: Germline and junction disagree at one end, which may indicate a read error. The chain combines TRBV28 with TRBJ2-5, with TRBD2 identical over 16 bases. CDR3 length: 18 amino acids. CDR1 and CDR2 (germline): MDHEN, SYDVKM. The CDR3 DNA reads TGTGCCGGCAGCGAGGGACTAGCGGGGGGGCCCTTCCAAGAGACCCAGTACTTC. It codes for CAGSEGLAGGPFQETQYF. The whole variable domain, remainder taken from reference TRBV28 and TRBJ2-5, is DVKVTQSSRYLVKRTGEKVFLECVQDMDHENMFWYRQDPGLGLRLIYFSYDVKMKEKGDIPEGYSVSREKKERFSLILESASTNQTSMYLCAGSEGLAGGPFQETQYFGPGTRLLVL.

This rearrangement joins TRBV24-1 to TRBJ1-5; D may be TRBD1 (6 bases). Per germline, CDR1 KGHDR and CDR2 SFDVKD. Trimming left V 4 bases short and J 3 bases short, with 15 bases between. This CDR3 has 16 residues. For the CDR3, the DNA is TGTGCCACCAGTGACCGGACAGCAAACAACAATCAGCCCCAGCATTTT. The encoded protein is CATSDRTANNNQPQHF.

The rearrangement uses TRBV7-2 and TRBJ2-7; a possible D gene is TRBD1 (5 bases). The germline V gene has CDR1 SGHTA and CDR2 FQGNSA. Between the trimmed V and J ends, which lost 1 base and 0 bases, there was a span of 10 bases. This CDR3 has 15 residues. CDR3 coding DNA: TGTGCCAGCAGCTTAGACAGGCTACTCTCCTACGAGCAGTACTTC. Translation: CASSLDRLLSYEQYF.